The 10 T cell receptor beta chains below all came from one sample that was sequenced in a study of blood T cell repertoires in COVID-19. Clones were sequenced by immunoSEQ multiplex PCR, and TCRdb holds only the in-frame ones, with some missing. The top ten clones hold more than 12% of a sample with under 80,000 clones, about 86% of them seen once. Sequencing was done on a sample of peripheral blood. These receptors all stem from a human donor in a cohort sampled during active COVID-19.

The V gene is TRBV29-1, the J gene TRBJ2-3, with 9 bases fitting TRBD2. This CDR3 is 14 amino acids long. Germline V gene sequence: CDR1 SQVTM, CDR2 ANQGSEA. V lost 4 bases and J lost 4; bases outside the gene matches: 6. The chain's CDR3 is CSVAGGRAADTQYF. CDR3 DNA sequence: TGCAGCGTTGCGGGCGGGAGGGCTGCAGATACGCAGTATTTT.

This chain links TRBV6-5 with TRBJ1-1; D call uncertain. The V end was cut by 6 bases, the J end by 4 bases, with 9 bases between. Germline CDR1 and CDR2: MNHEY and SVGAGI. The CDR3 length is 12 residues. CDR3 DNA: TGTGCCAGCAGCCGGGGTGGCACTGAAGCTTTCTTT. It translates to CASSRGGTEAFF.

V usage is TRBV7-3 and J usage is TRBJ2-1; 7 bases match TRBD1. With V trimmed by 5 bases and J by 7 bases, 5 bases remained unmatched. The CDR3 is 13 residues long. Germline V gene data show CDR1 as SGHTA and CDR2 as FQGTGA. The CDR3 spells CASSPGQTNEQFF. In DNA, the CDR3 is TGTGCCAGCAGCCCGGGACAGACGAATGAGCAGTTCTTC.

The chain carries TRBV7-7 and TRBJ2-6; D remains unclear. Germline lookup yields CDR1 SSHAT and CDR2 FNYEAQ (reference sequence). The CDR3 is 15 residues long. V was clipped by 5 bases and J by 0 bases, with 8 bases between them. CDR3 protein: CASSKQSSGANVLTF. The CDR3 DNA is TGTGCCAGCAGCAAACAGAGCTCTGGGGCCAACGTCCTGACTTTC.

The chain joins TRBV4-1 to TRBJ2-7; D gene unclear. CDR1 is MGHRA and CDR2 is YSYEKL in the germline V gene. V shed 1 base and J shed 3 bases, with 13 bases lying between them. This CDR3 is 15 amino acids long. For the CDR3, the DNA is TGCGCCAGCAGCCAAGTGGGCCCCTCCGGCTACGAGCAGTACTTC. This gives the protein CASSQVGPSGYEQYF.

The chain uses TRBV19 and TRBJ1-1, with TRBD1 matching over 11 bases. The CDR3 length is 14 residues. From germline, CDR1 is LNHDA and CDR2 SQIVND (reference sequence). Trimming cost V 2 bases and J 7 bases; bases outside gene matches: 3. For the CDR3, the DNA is TGTGCCAGTAGTATACGGGACAGGGGGAATGAAGCTTTCTTT. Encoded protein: CASSIRDRGNEAFF.

The CDR3 here is CASSYPQGRGVFSTDTQYF. CDR3 coding DNA: TGTGCCAGCAGTTACCCCCAGGGGAGGGGGGTTTTTAGCACAGATACGCAGTATTTT. The chain is built from TRBV6-9 and TRBJ2-3; D is perhaps TRBD2 (7 bases). CDR3 length: 19 residues. Per germline, CDR1 MNHGY and CDR2 SVAAGI. Deletions cut 3 bases from V and 0 bases from J, with 22 bases between.

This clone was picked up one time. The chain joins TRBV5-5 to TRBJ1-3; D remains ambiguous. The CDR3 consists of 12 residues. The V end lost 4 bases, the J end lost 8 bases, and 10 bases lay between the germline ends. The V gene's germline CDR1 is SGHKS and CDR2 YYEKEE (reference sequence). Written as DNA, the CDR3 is TGTGCCAGCAGCCTCGCAGTCGACACCATATATTTT. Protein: CASSLAVDTIYF. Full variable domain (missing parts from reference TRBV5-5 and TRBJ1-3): DAGVTQSPTHLIKTRGQQVTLRCSPISGHKSVSWYQQVLGQGPQFIFQYYEKEERGRGNFPDRFSARQFPNYSSELNVNALLLGDSALYLCASSLAVDTIYFGEGSWLTVV.

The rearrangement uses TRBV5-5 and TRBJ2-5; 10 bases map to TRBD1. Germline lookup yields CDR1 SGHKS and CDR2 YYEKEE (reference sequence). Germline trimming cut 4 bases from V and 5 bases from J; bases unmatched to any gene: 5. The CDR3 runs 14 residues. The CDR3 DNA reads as TGTGCCAGCAGCGCAACGACAGGGGGCGAGACCCAGTACTTC. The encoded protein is CASSATTGGETQYF. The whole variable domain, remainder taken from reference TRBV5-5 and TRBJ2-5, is DAGVTQSPTHLIKTRGQQVTLRCSPISGHKSVSWYQQVLGQGPQFIFQYYEKEERGRGNFPDRFSARQFPNYSSELNVNALLLGDSALYLCASSATTGGETQYFGPGTRLLVL.

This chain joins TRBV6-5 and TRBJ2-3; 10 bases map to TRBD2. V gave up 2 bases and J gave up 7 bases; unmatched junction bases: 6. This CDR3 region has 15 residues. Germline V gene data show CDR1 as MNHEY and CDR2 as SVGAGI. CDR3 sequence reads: CASSYEREGRNTQYF. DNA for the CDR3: TGTGCCAGCAGTTACGAGCGGGAGGGACGAAATACGCAGTATTTT.